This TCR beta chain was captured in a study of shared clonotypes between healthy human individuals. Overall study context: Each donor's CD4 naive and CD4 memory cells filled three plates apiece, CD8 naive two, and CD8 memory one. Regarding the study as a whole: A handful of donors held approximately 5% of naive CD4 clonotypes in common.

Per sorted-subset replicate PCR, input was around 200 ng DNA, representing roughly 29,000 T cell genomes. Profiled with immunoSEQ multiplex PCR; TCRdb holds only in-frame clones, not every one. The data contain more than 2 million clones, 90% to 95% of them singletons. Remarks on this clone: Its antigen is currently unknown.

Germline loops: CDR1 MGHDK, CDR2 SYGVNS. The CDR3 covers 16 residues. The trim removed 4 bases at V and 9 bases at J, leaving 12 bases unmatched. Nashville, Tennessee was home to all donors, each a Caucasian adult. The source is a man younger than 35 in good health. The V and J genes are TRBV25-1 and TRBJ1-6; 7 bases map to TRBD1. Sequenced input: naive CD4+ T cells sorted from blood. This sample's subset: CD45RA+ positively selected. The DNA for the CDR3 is TGTGCCAGCAGTGCGACAGGGTCACTCCCATTTTCACCCCTCCACTTT. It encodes CASSATGSLPFSPLHF.